These 23 T cell receptor beta chains came from one sample sequenced in a study. Treg sorting used a CD4+CD25+CD127-/low gate. Each CDR3 protein gets one entry after TCRdb re-called the 5' RACE reads with MiXCR. The data show approximately 9,600 distinct CDR3 sequences, over 35% seen once. Source material: Tregs sorted from a lymph node. The receptors derive from a female donor with breast cancer.

This clonotype was seen only a few times. The chain carries TRBV4-2 and TRBJ1-1; a weak D match, TRBD1 (5 bases). Germline V gives CDR1 LGHNA, CDR2 YNFKEQ. Deletions cut 4 bases from V and 4 bases from J, with 13 bases between. The CDR3 sequence is 14 residues long. CDR3 residues: CASSRGAGGTEAFF. The CDR3 DNA sequence: TGTGCCAGCAGCCGTGGGGCGGGTGGCACTGAAGCTTTCTTT.

The chain has TRBV20-1 and TRBJ2-5; maybe TRBD1 (5 bases). The V gene's germline CDR1 is DFQATT and CDR2 SNEGSKA (reference sequence). This CDR3 comprises 13 residues. V was pared by 5 bases and J by 0 bases, with 10 bases between. For the CDR3, the DNA is TGCAGTGCTGGCAGGGCCGACCAAGAGACCCAGTACTTC. Translation gives CSAGRADQETQYF.

The chain carries TRBV5-1 and TRBJ1-5; D is uncertain. The CDR3 is 13 residues long. Germline V lookup: CDR1 SGHRS, CDR2 YFSETQ. The V and J ends lost 2 bases and 7 bases respectively, with 10 bases between them. This CDR3 is CASSFWVDQPQHF. In nucleotides, the CDR3 is TGCGCCAGCAGCTTCTGGGTTGACCAGCCCCAGCATTTT.

The gene calls are TRBV27 and TRBJ2-2; TRBD1 might be the D (5 bases). CDR1 is MNHEY, CDR2 SMNVEV, per germline (reference sequence). Trimming pared 4 bases from V and 5 bases from J, leaving 17 bases between. The CDR3 sequence is 16 residues long. In DNA form, the CDR3 reads TGTGCCAGCAGTTGGCTAGGGGCGGCTGGGACCGGGGAGCTGTTTTTT. Encoded protein: CASSWLGAAGTGELFF.

This clonotype was detected a few times. The V and J genes are TRBV20-1 and TRBJ2-1; 7 nucleotides align to TRBD2. Germline V lookup: CDR1 DFQATT, CDR2 SNEGSKA (reference sequence). Trimming at V came to 0 bases and at J to 0 bases, leaving 8 bases not matched to a gene. CDR3 length: 17 amino acids. The CDR3 DNA sequence: TGCAGTGCTAGAGATGCTGCGGGGGACCCCTCCTACAATGAGCAGTTCTTC. Residues: CSARDAAGDPSYNEQFF.

The chain links TRBV29-1 to TRBJ2-1; D perhaps matches TRBD1 (7 bases). The germline V and J ends were trimmed by 3 bases and 8 bases, with 20 bases remaining between them. Germline V gene lookup returns CDR1 SQVTM and CDR2 ANQGSEA. The CDR3 has 15 residues. CDR3 loop: CSVDSLVRGDDEQFF. CDR3 coding DNA: TGCAGCGTTGACTCTTTGGTCAGGGGGGACGATGAGCAGTTCTTC.

The V and J genes are TRBV12-3 or TRBV12-4 and TRBJ2-5; D perhaps matches TRBD2 (6 bases). This CDR3 has 15 amino acids. Trimming removed 6 bases from V and 5 bases from J, with 19 bases in between. The CDR3: CASSLASGVLETQYF. CDR3 sequence (DNA): TGTGCCAGCAGCCTCGCTTCGGGGGTATTGGAGACCCAGTACTTC.

The gene calls are TRBV7-3 and TRBJ2-5, with D possibly being TRBD2 (5 bases). V lost 3 bases, J lost 13 bases, and 15 bases lay in between. CDR1 and CDR2 from the germline V gene are SGHTA and FQGTGA. This CDR3 comprises 12 residues. CDR3: CASSFEEANWYF. CDR3 bases: TGTGCCAGCAGCTTCGAGGAGGCGAACTGGTACTTC.

The chain is built from TRBV6-5 and TRBJ2-7, with D possibly being TRBD1 (5 bases). Germline loops: CDR1 MNHEY, CDR2 SVGAGI. The CDR3 loop spans 13 amino acids. Trimming cost V 6 bases and J 5 bases, with 14 bases left between them. CDR3 coding DNA: TGTGCCAGCAGCTCCCAGGGATATGACGAGCAGTACTTC. Its translation is CASSSQGYDEQYF.

This clonotype was found a few times. The rearrangement joins TRBV4-1 to TRBJ2-1, with 10 bases lining up with TRBD2. CDR1 and CDR2 from the germline V gene are MGHRA and YSYEKL. CDR3 length equals 15 residues. The trim removed 4 bases at V and 3 bases at J, leaving 3 bases unmatched. The DNA of the CDR3 is TGCGCCAGCAGCCTGGCTAGCGGGAGCTACAATGAGCAGTTCTTC. Amino acid sequence: CASSLASGSYNEQFF.

In regard to this clonotype: A junction end diverges from the germline sequence, so it may reflect a read error. This sequence joins TRBV7-7 and TRBJ2-2; D is possibly TRBD1 (6 bases). Germline-derived CDR1 and CDR2 are SSHAT and FNYEAQ (reference sequence). The CDR3 loop spans 15 amino acids. CDR3: CASSRTQGWAGELFF. The CDR3 DNA reads TGTGCTAGCAGTCGAACTCAGGGGTGGGCCGGGGAGCTGTTTTTT. Full variable domain (remainder filled in from reference TRBV7-7 and TRBJ2-2): GAGVSQSPRYKVTKRGQDVTLRCDPISSHATLYWYQQALGQGPEFLTYFNYEAQPDKSGLPSDRFSAERPEGSISTLTIQRTEQRDSAMYRCASSRTQGWAGELFFGEGSRLTVL.

This clonotype showed up just a few times. J is TRBJ2-7 and V is TRBV4-2; D is unclear. Deletions cut 1 base from V and 2 bases from J, with 3 bases between. The germline CDR1 and CDR2 sequences are LGHNA and YNFKEQ. There are 12 residues in the CDR3. CDR3 protein: CASSQGPYEQYF. The CDR3 DNA reads TGTGCCAGCAGCCAAGGACCCTACGAGCAGTACTTC.

The chain recombines TRBV10-3 with TRBJ2-5; 7 bases match TRBD2. Germline CDR1 is ENHRY and CDR2 is SYGVKD. Trimming took 3 bases from V and 2 from J; bases not matched to a gene: 6. The CDR3 loop spans 15 amino acids. CDR3 nucleotide sequence: TGTGCCATCAGTGATGTCGGGGGGACGCAAGAGACCCAGTACTTC. It is translated as CAISDVGGTQETQYF.

J is TRBJ2-1 and V is TRBV29-1; D is possibly TRBD1 or TRBD2 (7 bases each). The CDR3 has 14 amino acids. The V gene's germline CDR1 is SQVTM and CDR2 ANQGSEA. V was clipped by 7 bases and J by 1 base, with 14 bases between them. CDR3 DNA: TGCAGCGCCCAGGGGGGGGGTTCCTACAATGAGCAGTTCTTC. Translated, it gives CSAQGGGSYNEQFF.

The V call is TRBV9, the J call TRBJ2-7, with 9 bases fitting TRBD2. J lost 2 bases, V lost 4 bases, and 13 bases had no gene match. The V gene's germline CDR1 is SGDLS and CDR2 YYNGEE. The CDR3 runs 17 residues. The CDR3 DNA reads TGTGCCAGCAGCCGGAGGCGGGAGGGCCATATTGCCTACGAGCAGTACTTC. It encodes CASSRRREGHIAYEQYF.

The chain joins TRBV5-6 to TRBJ2-7, with a tentative D call TRBD2 (5 bases). This CDR3 is built from 13 residues. V gave up 4 bases and J gave up 4 bases, with 12 bases separating them. In germline, CDR1 is SGHDT, CDR2 YYEEEE. The CDR3 coding sequence is TGTGCCAGCAGCAACCTCGGGATGTACGAGCAGTACTTC. This sequence encodes CASSNLGMYEQYF.

The chain combines TRBV4-1 with TRBJ1-2; 10 positions agree with TRBD1. Germline V CDR1 and CDR2: MGHRA, YSYEKL. This CDR3 has 15 residues. The trim removed 3 bases at V and 1 base at J, leaving 2 bases unmatched. The CDR3 sequence: CASSHGDRGNYGYTF. The CDR3 nucleotides read TGCGCCAGCAGCCACGGGGACAGGGGTAACTATGGCTACACCTTC.

The rearrangement links TRBV12-3 or TRBV12-4 to TRBJ1-1; D gene uncertain. The CDR3 is 13 amino acids. V was trimmed by 5 bases and J by 0 bases, leaving 7 bases between them. The CDR3 region is CASSPYMNTEAFF. DNA for the CDR3: TGTGCCAGCAGTCCCTATATGAACACTGAAGCTTTCTTT.

The chain links TRBV5-1 to TRBJ2-1, with TRBD2 identical over 8 bases. V shed 5 bases and J 0 bases; nucleotides not matched to a gene: 1. Germline values: CDR1 SGHRS, CDR2 YFSETQ. The CDR3 is 14 amino acids. This CDR3 reads CASSSGTSYNEQFF. The CDR3, as DNA: TGCGCCAGCAGTAGCGGGACCTCCTACAATGAGCAGTTCTTC.

The chain couples TRBV7-9 to TRBJ2-1; 8 bases line up with TRBD1. The length of the CDR3 is 17 residues. From germline, CDR1 is SEHNR and CDR2 FQNEAQ (reference sequence). With 6 bases clipped from V and 6 bases from J, the junction kept 16 bases outside the gene matches. DNA for the CDR3: TGTGCCAGCAGGCCAAAGGGGGGCAGGGGGCGAATCAATGAGCAGTTCTTC. Protein product: CASRPKGGRGRINEQFF.

In DNA form, the CDR3 reads TGTGCCAGCAGTAGTTCAGAGATCGGCAAAAACATTCAGTACTTC. It is translated as CASSSSEIGKNIQYF. V gene TRBV7-9 combines with J gene TRBJ2-4; no reliable D call. With 6 bases removed from V and 3 bases from J, the gap between germline ends came to 15 bases. The length of the CDR3 is 15 residues. Per germline, CDR1 SEHNR and CDR2 FQNEAQ (reference sequence).

This chain links TRBV5-1 with TRBJ2-7; TRBD1 agrees at 11 bases. CDR3 length: 14 residues. With 4 bases clipped from V and 4 bases from J, the junction kept 4 bases outside the gene matches. The germline V gene encodes CDR1 SGHRS and CDR2 YFSETQ. The CDR3 DNA sequence: TGCGCCAGCAGCGCGGGACAGGGGGTTTACGAGCAGTACTTC. This translates into CASSAGQGVYEQYF.

This clonotype was seen once. V gene TRBV7-2 combines with J gene TRBJ2-5, with 12 nucleotides matching TRBD2. The CDR3 is made up of 16 amino acids. Unmatched junction bases numbered 12, after V lost 6 bases and J lost 7 bases. Germline V gives CDR1 SGHTA, CDR2 FQGNSA. CDR3 protein: CASRDRLAGASGTQYF. The CDR3 DNA sequence: TGTGCCAGCAGGGACCGACTAGCGGGAGCGTCAGGGACCCAGTACTTC.